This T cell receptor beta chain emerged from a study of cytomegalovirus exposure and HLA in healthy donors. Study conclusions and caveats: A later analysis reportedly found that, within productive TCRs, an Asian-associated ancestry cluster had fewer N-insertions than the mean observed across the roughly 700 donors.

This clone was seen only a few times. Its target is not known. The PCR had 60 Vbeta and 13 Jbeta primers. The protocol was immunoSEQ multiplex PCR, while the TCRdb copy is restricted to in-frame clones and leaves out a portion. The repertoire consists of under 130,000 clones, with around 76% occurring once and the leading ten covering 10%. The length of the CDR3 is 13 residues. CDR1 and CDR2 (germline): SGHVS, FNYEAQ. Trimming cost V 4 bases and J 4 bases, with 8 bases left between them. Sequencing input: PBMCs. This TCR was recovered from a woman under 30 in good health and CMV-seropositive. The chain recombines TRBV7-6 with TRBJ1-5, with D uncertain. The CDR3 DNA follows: TGTGCCAGCAGCTCGGACTGGAATCAGCCCCAGCATTTT. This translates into CASSSDWNQPQHF.